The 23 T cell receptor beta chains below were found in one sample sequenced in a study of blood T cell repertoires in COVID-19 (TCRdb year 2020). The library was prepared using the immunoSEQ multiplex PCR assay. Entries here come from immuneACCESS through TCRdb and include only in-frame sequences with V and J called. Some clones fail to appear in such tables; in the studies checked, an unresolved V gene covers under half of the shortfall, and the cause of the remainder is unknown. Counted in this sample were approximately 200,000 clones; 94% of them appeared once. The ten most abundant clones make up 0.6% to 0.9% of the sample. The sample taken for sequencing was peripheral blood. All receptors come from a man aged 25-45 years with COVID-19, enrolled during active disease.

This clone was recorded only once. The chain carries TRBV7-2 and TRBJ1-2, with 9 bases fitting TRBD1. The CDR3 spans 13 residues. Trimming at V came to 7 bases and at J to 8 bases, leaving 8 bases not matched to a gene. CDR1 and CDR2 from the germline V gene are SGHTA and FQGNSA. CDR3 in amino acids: CASIQDRGFGYTF. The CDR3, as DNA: TGTGCCAGCATCCAAGACAGGGGGTTCGGCTACACCTTC.

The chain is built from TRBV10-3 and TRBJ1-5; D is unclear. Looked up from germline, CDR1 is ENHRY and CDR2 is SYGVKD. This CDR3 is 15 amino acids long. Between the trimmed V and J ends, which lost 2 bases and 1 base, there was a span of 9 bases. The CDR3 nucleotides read TGTGCCATCAGTGAGGGGCCGACCAGCAATCAGCCCCAGCATTTT. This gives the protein CAISEGPTSNQPQHF.

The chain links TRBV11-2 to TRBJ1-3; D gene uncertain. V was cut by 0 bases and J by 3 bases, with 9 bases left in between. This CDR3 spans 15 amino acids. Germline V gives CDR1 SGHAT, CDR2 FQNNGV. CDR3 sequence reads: CASSLDPGFGNTIYF. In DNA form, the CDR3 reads TGTGCCAGCAGCTTAGATCCGGGTTTTGGAAACACCATATATTTT.

CDR3 in DNA: TGTGCCAGCAGCAGACGACAGGTTCCAGATACGCAGTATTTT. Protein: CASSRRQVPDTQYF. This chain links TRBV11-2 with TRBJ2-3, with D perhaps TRBD1 (6 bases). V was clipped by 5 bases and J by 4 bases, with 13 bases between them. Per germline, CDR1 SGHAT and CDR2 FQNNGV. The CDR3 loop spans 14 amino acids.

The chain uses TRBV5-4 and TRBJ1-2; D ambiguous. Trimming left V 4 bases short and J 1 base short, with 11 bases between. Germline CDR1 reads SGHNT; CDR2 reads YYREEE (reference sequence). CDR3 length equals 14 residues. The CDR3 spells CASSPATGNYGYTF. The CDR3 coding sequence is TGTGCCAGCAGCCCGGCGACGGGTAACTATGGCTACACCTTC.

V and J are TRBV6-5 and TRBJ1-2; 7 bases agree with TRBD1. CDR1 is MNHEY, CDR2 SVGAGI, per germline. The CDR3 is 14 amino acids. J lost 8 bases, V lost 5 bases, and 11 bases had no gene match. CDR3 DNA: TGTGCCAGCAGTCTAGACCGGACAGGCCCCGGCTACACCTTC. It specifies CASSLDRTGPGYTF.

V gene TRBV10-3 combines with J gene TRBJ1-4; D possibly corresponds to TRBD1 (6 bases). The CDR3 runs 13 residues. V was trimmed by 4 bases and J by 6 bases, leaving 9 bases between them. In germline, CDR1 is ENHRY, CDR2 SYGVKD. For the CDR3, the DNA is TGTGCCATCAGTGGGACAGAGTATGAAAAACTGTTTTTT. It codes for CAISGTEYEKLFF.

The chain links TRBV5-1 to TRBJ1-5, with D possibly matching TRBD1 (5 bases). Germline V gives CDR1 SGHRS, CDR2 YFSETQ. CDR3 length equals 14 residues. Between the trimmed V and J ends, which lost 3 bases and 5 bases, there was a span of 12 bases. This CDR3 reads CASSSGGTDQPQHF. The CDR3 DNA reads TGCGCCAGCAGCTCCGGGGGTACGGATCAGCCCCAGCATTTT.

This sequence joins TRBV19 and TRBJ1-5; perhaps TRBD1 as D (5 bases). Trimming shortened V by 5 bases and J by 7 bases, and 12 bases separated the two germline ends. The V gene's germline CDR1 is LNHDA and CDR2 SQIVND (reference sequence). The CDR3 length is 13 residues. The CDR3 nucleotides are TGTGCCAGTAGTGTCGGACAAAAGCAGCCCCAGCATTTT. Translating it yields CASSVGQKQPQHF.

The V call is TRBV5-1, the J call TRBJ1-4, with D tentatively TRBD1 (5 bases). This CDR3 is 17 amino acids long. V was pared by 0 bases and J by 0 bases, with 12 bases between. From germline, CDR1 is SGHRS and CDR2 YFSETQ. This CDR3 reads CASSLGSGDATNEKLFF. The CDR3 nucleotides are TGCGCCAGCAGCTTGGGGTCGGGGGATGCAACTAATGAAAAACTGTTTTTT. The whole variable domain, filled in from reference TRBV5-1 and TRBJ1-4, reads KAGVTQTPRYLIKTRGQQVTLSCSPISGHRSVSWYQQTPGQGLQFLFEYFSETQRNKGNFPGRFSGRQFSNSRSEMNVSTLELGDSALYLCASSLGSGDATNEKLFFGSGTQLSVL.

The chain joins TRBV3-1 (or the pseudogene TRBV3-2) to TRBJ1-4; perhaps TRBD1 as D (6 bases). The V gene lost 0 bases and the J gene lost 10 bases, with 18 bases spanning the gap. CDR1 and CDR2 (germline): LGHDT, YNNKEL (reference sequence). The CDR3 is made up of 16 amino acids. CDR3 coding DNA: TGTGCCAGCAGCCAAGATACTGGAGATGGCAGGGGAAAACTGTTTTTT. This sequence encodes CASSQDTGDGRGKLFF.

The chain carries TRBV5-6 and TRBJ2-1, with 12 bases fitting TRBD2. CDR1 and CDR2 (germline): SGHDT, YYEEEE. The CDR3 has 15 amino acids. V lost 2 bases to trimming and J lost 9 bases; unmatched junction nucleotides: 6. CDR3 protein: CASSLRLAGVVEQFF. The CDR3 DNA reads TGTGCCAGCAGCTTACGACTAGCGGGGGTGGTTGAGCAGTTCTTC.

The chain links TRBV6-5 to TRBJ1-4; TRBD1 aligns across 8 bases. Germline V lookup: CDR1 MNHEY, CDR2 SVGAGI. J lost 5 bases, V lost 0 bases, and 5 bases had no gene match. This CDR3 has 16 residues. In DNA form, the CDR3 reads TGTGCCAGCAGTTACTCGGACAGGGAGGGGAATGAAAAACTGTTTTTT. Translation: CASSYSDREGNEKLFF.

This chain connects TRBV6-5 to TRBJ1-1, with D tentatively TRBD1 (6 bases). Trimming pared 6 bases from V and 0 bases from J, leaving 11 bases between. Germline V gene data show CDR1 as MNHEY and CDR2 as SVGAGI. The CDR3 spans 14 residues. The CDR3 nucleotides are TGTGCCAGCAGCCAGGGGACACTGAACACTGAAGCTTTCTTT. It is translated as CASSQGTLNTEAFF.

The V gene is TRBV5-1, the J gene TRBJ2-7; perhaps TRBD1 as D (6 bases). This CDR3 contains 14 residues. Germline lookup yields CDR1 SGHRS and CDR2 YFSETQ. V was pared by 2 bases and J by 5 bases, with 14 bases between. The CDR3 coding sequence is TGCGCCAGCAGCTTCAAGGGGGTTTTGAACGAGCAGTACTTC. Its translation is CASSFKGVLNEQYF.

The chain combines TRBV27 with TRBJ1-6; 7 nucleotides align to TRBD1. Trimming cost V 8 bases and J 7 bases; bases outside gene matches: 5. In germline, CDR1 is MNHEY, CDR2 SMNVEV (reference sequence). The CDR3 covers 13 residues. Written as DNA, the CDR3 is TGTGCCAGCGGGAACAGGGGAAATTCACCCCTCCACTTT. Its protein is CASGNRGNSPLHF.

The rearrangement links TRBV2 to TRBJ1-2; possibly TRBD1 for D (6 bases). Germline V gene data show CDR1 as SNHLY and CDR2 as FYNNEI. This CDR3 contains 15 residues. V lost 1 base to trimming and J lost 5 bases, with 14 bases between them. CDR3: CASSEGRTESYGYTF. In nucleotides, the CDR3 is TGTGCCAGCAGTGAAGGGAGGACAGAATCTTATGGCTACACCTTC.

The CDR3 coding sequence is TGTGCCAGTAGTAGGAGACCGGGACAGGCCTACGAGCAGTACTTC. It yields the protein CASSRRPGQAYEQYF. This chain joins TRBV19 and TRBJ2-7; 8 bases match TRBD1. Germline trimming cut 4 bases from V and 2 bases from J; bases unmatched to any gene: 7. This CDR3 contains 15 residues. Germline V gene sequence: CDR1 LNHDA, CDR2 SQIVND (reference sequence).

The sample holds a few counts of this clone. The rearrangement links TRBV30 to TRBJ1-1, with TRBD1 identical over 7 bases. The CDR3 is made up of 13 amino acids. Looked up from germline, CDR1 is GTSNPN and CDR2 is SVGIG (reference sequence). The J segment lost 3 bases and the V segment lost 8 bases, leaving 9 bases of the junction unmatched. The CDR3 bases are TGTGCCGGAAACAGGGGAGCGGACACTGAAGCTTTCTTT. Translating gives CAGNRGADTEAFF.

The CDR3 coding sequence is TGTGCCAGCACCAAGGGGGGAGAGAAAGAGACCCAGTACTTC. It translates to CASTKGGEKETQYF. The J gene is TRBJ2-5, the V gene TRBV7-9; either TRBD1 or TRBD2 may supply D (6 bases each). V lost 7 bases and J 3 bases, leaving 15 bases between the germline ends. Germline CDR1 is SEHNR and CDR2 is FQNEAQ (reference sequence). CDR3 length: 14 residues.

This CDR3 is CATGTGPTEAFF. Written as DNA, the CDR3 is TGTGCCACCGGGACAGGGCCTACTGAAGCTTTCTTT. The chain joins TRBV2 to TRBJ1-1; 9 bases are a match to TRBD1. This CDR3 comprises 12 residues. Per the germline V gene, CDR1 is SNHLY and CDR2 is FYNNEI. V was pared by 10 bases and J by 5 bases, with 5 bases of the junction left unmatched.

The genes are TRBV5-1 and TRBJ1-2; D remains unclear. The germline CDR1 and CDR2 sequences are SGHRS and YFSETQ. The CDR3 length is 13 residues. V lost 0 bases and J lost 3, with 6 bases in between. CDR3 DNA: TGCGCCAGCAGCTTGGGCCAGTACTATGGCTACACCTTC. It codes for CASSLGQYYGYTF.

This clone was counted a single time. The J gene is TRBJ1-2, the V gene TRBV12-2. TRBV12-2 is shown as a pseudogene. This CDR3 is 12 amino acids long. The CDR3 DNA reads TGTGCAAGTAAGGAGAGGAGCTATGGCTACACCTTC. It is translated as CASKERSYGYTF.